Shown below are 26 T cell receptor beta chains from a single sample sequenced in a study of cytomegalovirus exposure and HLA in healthy donors. PCR amplification relied on 60 Vbeta primers (plus 13 Jbeta primers). This table comes from immunoSEQ multiplex PCR, and its TCRdb copy is limited to in-frame clones, with some not included. The sample shows tens of thousands of clones, around 82% of them seen only once. The sample taken for sequencing was PBMCs. The receptors here all came from a woman between 18 and 30 years old in good health and CMV-seropositive.

The chain recombines TRBV4-1 with TRBJ2-5; 10 nucleotides line up with TRBD2. The germline V gene encodes CDR1 MGHRA and CDR2 YSYEKL. The CDR3 runs to 17 residues. V lost 3 bases to trimming and J lost 5 bases; unmatched junction nucleotides: 12. CDR3 bases: TGCGCCAGCAGCCAGATACAGACTAGCGGGTATAGGGAGACCCAGTACTTC. The encoded protein is CASSQIQTSGYRETQYF.

This chain links TRBV6-5 with TRBJ2-5; 7 nucleotides align to TRBD1. Per germline, CDR1 MNHEY and CDR2 SVGAGI. The CDR3 has 13 residues. J lost 5 bases, V lost 6 bases, and 6 bases had no gene match. The CDR3 here is CASRNRGTETQYF. The CDR3 DNA is TGTGCCAGCAGGAACAGGGGAACGGAGACCCAGTACTTC.

The chain employs TRBV29-1 and TRBJ2-1, with 8 bases that match TRBD1. This CDR3 comprises 12 residues. The V segment lost 5 bases and the J segment 8 bases; nucleotides outside the gene matches: 5. Germline CDR1 SQVTM, CDR2 ANQGSEA. CDR3 amino acids: CSVPTGDYEQFF. DNA of the CDR3: TGCAGCGTTCCGACAGGGGATTATGAGCAGTTCTTC.

Concerning this clone: Sequence at one end of the junction differs from germline and may be a read error. This rearrangement joins TRBV7-9 to TRBJ2-7; TRBD2 aligns across 12 bases. CDR1 is SEHNR and CDR2 is FQNEAQ in the germline V gene (reference sequence). The CDR3 has 16 residues. This chain's CDR3 is CSSSTTSGGISYEQYF. CDR3 nucleotides: TGTTCCAGCAGCACAACTAGCGGGGGGATATCCTACGAGCAGTACTTC.

V gene TRBV7-9 combines with J gene TRBJ2-1; TRBD2 might be the D (5 bases). Trimming took 2 bases from V and 0 from J, leaving 11 bases between them. The CDR3 totals 16 residues. Per germline, CDR1 SEHNR and CDR2 FQNEAQ (reference sequence). The CDR3 nucleotides read TGTGCCAGCAGCTTAATCGGGGAGAGCTCCTACAATGAGCAGTTCTTC. This encodes CASSLIGESSYNEQFF.

The V call is TRBV6-5, the J call TRBJ1-1, with 7 bases that match TRBD1. The V gene's germline CDR1 is MNHEY and CDR2 SVGAGI. The J segment lost 5 bases and the V segment lost 2 bases, leaving 8 bases of the junction unmatched. The CDR3 has 15 residues. The DNA of the CDR3 is TGTGCCAGCAGTTACCTGCCAGGGGGTAAGACTGAAGCTTTCTTT. Protein sequence: CASSYLPGGKTEAFF.

V gene TRBV7-9 combines with J gene TRBJ2-7; the D gene is possibly TRBD2 (6 bases). From germline, CDR1 is SEHNR and CDR2 FQNEAQ (reference sequence). CDR3 length equals 12 residues. V was clipped by 2 bases and J by 6 bases, with 8 bases between them. CDR3 in DNA: TGTGCCAGCAGCTTAAAGGAGGGCGAGCAGTACTTC. Protein product: CASSLKEGEQYF.

This chain uses TRBV6-5 with TRBJ1-2; TRBD1 might be the D (6 bases). The CDR3 is 13 residues long. Germline lookup yields CDR1 MNHEY and CDR2 SVGAGI. Trimming pared 2 bases from V and 2 bases from J, leaving 6 bases between. The CDR3 is CASSYDRNYGYTF. The CDR3 DNA reads TGTGCCAGCAGTTACGACAGGAACTATGGCTACACCTTC.

Written as DNA, the CDR3 is TGCAGCGTTGTTCGGACAGGGGACTACACCTTC. Amino acids: CSVVRTGDYTF. The chain employs TRBV29-1 and TRBJ1-2, with TRBD1 identical over 9 bases. The germline V gene has CDR1 SQVTM and CDR2 ANQGSEA. The CDR3 extends over 11 amino acids. J was trimmed by 10 bases and V by 4 bases; bases with no gene match: 4. Full variable domain (remainder filled in from reference TRBV29-1 and TRBJ1-2): SAVISQKPSRDICQRGTSLTIQCQVDSQVTMMFWYRQQPGQSLTLIATANQGSEATYESGFVIDKFPISRPNLTFSTLTVSNMSPEDSSIYLCSVVRTGDYTFGSGTRLTVV.

This CDR3 is CASSPSRSRGIHEQYF. Written as DNA, the CDR3 is TGTGCCAGCAGCCCCTCGAGATCCCGGGGGATCCACGAGCAGTACTTC. V gene TRBV7-9 combines with J gene TRBJ2-7, with a possible D match to TRBD2 (6 bases). Germline V CDR1 and CDR2: SEHNR, FQNEAQ (reference sequence). The germline V and J ends were trimmed by 5 bases and 5 bases, with 22 bases remaining between them. The CDR3 spans 16 residues. Combining the CDR3 with reference TRBV7-9 and TRBJ2-7 gives the whole variable domain DTGVSQNPRHKITKRGQNVTFRCDPISEHNRLYWYRQTLGQGPEFLTYFQNEAQLEKSRLLSDRFSAERPKGSFSTLEIQRTEQGDSAMYLCASSPSRSRGIHEQYFGPGTRLTVT.

The chain recombines TRBV18 with TRBJ2-3, with TRBD2 matching 10 bases. In germline, CDR1 is KGHSH, CDR2 LQKENI. Losses at the gene ends were 3 bases for V and 5 bases for J; bases not matched to a gene: 8. The CDR3 contains 16 residues. The CDR3: CASSPEAGGPGDTQYF. CDR3 sequence (DNA): TGTGCCAGCTCACCCGAAGCGGGGGGGCCGGGAGATACGCAGTATTTT. Combining the CDR3 with reference TRBV18 and TRBJ2-3 gives the whole variable domain NAGVMQNPRHLVRRRGQEARLRCSPMKGHSHVYWYRQLPEEGLKFMVYLQKENIIDESGMPKERFSAEFPKEGPSILRIQQVVRGDSAAYFCASSPEAGGPGDTQYFGPGTRLTVL.

The chain joins TRBV5-5 to TRBJ2-2, with TRBD1 matching 11 bases. The CDR3 consists of 15 residues. Unmatched junction bases numbered 2, after V lost 4 bases and J lost 3 bases. Germline values: CDR1 SGHKS, CDR2 YYEKEE (reference sequence). CDR3 sequence (DNA): TGTGCCAGCAGCCGGACAGGGGGCCACACCGGGGAGCTGTTTTTT. Protein sequence: CASSRTGGHTGELFF. Full variable domain (rest looked up from reference TRBV5-5 and TRBJ2-2): DAGVTQSPTHLIKTRGQQVTLRCSPISGHKSVSWYQQVLGQGPQFIFQYYEKEERGRGNFPDRFSARQFPNYSSELNVNALLLGDSALYLCASSRTGGHTGELFFGEGSRLTVL.

The chain has TRBV2 and TRBJ1-4; D remains unclear. V lost 5 bases and J 0 bases, leaving 10 bases between the germline ends. This CDR3 has 15 residues. The V gene's germline CDR1 is SNHLY and CDR2 FYNNEI. CDR3 loop: CASSPQRATNEKLFF. DNA for the CDR3: TGTGCCAGCAGTCCCCAGAGGGCAACTAATGAAAAACTGTTTTTT.

This chain joins TRBV7-3 and TRBJ1-1; D is unclear. Germline lookup yields CDR1 SGHTA and CDR2 FQGTGA. Trimming left V 5 bases short and J 1 base short, with 11 bases between. The CDR3 runs 14 residues. The CDR3 nucleotides read TGTGCCAGCAGCCCGGACGGAGGGAACACTGAAGCTTTCTTT. It translates to CASSPDGGNTEAFF.

This rearrangement joins TRBV27 to TRBJ2-1, with D possibly TRBD2 on 5 matching bases. The CDR3 contains 15 residues. The germline V gene has CDR1 MNHEY and CDR2 SMNVEV (reference sequence). Trimming removed 10 bases from V and 4 bases from J, with 20 bases in between. CDR3 amino acids: CATRDPLSGYNEQFF. The CDR3 coding sequence is TGTGCCACCCGTGACCCCCTAAGCGGTTACAATGAGCAGTTCTTC.

The V and J genes are TRBV7-2 and TRBJ2-3; TRBD2 agrees at 12 bases. In germline, CDR1 is SGHTA, CDR2 FQGNSA. The CDR3 covers 17 residues. Unmatched junction bases numbered 10, after V lost 5 bases and J lost 4 bases. CDR3: CASSPQPLAGGPDTQYF. CDR3 DNA: TGTGCCAGCAGCCCCCAACCACTAGCGGGAGGACCAGATACGCAGTATTTT.

This CDR3 is CASSPTESFLRLNYGYTF. CDR3 nucleotide sequence: TGTGCCAGCAGCCCGACAGAATCGTTCCTTCGACTGAACTATGGCTACACCTTC. The chain couples TRBV28 to TRBJ1-2; maybe TRBD1 (5 bases). Deletions cut 6 bases from V and 2 bases from J, with 25 bases between. CDR1 and CDR2 (germline): MDHEN, SYDVKM. The CDR3 has 18 residues.

This clone was counted between two and nine times. The chain couples TRBV4-2 to TRBJ2-7, with 13 bases lining up with TRBD2. The germline CDR1 and CDR2 sequences are LGHNA and YNFKEQ. The CDR3 spans 16 residues. V shed 3 bases and J 3 bases; nucleotides not matched to a gene: 5. The CDR3 DNA reads as TGTGCCAGCAGCCAGGAGACTAGCGGGGGGCTCTACGAGCAGTACTTC. Residues: CASSQETSGGLYEQYF.

The chain couples TRBV4-1 to TRBJ1-1; D ambiguous. The CDR3 sequence is 16 residues long. From germline, CDR1 is MGHRA and CDR2 YSYEKL. V shed 1 base and J shed 1 base, with 13 bases lying between them. CDR3 sequence reads: CASSQGGSGKNTEAFF. For the CDR3, the DNA is TGCGCCAGCAGCCAAGGGGGTTCGGGGAAGAACACTGAAGCTTTCTTT.

The chain links TRBV19 to TRBJ2-7, with 7 bases that match TRBD2. Germline trimming cut 6 bases from V and 2 bases from J; bases unmatched to any gene: 4. The germline V gene has CDR1 LNHDA and CDR2 SQIVND (reference sequence). This CDR3 comprises 13 residues. CDR3 sequence (DNA): TGTGCCAGTAGCGACGGACTAGCCTACGAGCAGTACTTC. It translates to CASSDGLAYEQYF.

The chain recombines TRBV6-5 with TRBJ1-5; TRBD1 matches at 10 bases. J gave up 5 bases and V 6 bases, and 4 bases lay outside the gene matches. Germline V lookup: CDR1 MNHEY, CDR2 SVGAGI. The CDR3 sequence is 14 residues long. The CDR3 sequence is CASSLGQGHQPQHF. The CDR3 nucleotides are TGTGCCAGCAGCCTGGGACAGGGGCATCAGCCCCAGCATTTT.

The chain has TRBV7-6 and TRBJ1-2; 9 bases align to TRBD1. CDR3 length equals 18 residues. Unmatched junction bases numbered 17, after V lost 4 bases and J lost 5 bases. The germline V gene has CDR1 SGHVS and CDR2 FNYEAQ. CDR3 DNA: TGTGCCAGCAGCTCGGGGGGGGACAGGGATCTTTCTTGGTATGGCTACACCTTC. It translates to CASSSGGDRDLSWYGYTF.

The chain combines TRBV7-2 with TRBJ1-4; D perhaps matches TRBD1 (5 bases). Trimming left V 5 bases short and J 0 bases short, with 13 bases between. The CDR3 is made up of 16 amino acids. Looked up from germline, CDR1 is SGHTA and CDR2 is FQGNSA. The CDR3 sequence: CASSLRGIATNEKLFF. The CDR3 nucleotides are TGTGCCAGCAGCCTTAGGGGAATTGCAACTAATGAAAAACTGTTTTTT.

This chain links TRBV7-8 with TRBJ2-1; TRBD2 matches at 16 bases. Germline CDR1 reads SGHVS; CDR2 reads FQNEAQ. With 5 bases clipped from V and 2 bases from J, the junction kept 9 bases outside the gene matches. The CDR3 runs to 19 residues. The CDR3 DNA reads TGTGCCAGCAGCCCTTCCGGGACTAGCGGGAGGGGTGCCTACAATGAGCAGTTCTTC. It codes for CASSPSGTSGRGAYNEQFF.

This chain uses TRBV9 with TRBJ1-6, with D possibly matching TRBD1 (5 bases). The CDR3 covers 13 residues. Germline-derived CDR1 and CDR2 are SGDLS and YYNGEE. Deletions cut 1 base from V and 7 bases from J, with 6 bases between. CDR3 sequence: CASSVTGNSPLHF. The CDR3 DNA is TGTGCCAGCAGCGTAACAGGCAATTCACCCCTCCACTTT.

The rearrangement joins TRBV11-3 to TRBJ2-7; the match to TRBD2 covers 9 bases. V was clipped by 1 base and J by 3 bases; unmatched bases: 4. Germline values: CDR1 SGHNT, CDR2 YENEEA. This CDR3 spans 15 amino acids. The DNA of the CDR3 is TGTGCCAGCAGCTTAGGGCCTAGCGGGGTCTACGAGCAGTACTTC. This codes for CASSLGPSGVYEQYF.